The following is a TCR beta chain sequence with its context. 60 Vbeta and 13 Jbeta primers were used in PCR. Clones were sequenced by immunoSEQ multiplex PCR, and TCRdb holds only the in-frame ones, with some missing. Here the sample spans fewer than 250,000 clones, approximately 78% being singletons. These data come from a study of cytomegalovirus exposure and HLA in healthy donors. The V and J ends lost 0 bases and 3 bases respectively, with 12 bases between them. The CDR3 spans 14 residues. The germline V gene encodes CDR1 GTSNPN and CDR2 SVGIG (reference sequence). This receptor was identified in a woman aged 25 to 39 in good health and CMV-seropositive. The sample taken for sequencing was PBMCs. The rearrangement links TRBV30 to TRBJ2-7; D ambiguous. The CDR3: CAWSVTSPRYEQYF. The CDR3 DNA is TGTGCCTGGAGTGTCACTTCCCCCCGCTACGAGCAGTACTTC.